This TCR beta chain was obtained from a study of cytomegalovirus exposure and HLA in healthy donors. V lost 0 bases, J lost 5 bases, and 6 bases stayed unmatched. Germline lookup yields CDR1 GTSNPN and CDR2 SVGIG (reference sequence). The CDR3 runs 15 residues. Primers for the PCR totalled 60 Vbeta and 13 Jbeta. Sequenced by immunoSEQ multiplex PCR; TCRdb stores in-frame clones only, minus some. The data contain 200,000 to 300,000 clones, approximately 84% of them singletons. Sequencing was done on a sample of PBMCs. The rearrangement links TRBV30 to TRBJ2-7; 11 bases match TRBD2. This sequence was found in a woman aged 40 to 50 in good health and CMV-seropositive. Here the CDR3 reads CAWSVRLAGGHEQYF. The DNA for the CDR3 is TGTGCCTGGAGTGTAAGGCTAGCGGGAGGTCACGAGCAGTACTTC. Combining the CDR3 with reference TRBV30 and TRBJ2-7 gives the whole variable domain SQTIHQWPATLVQPVGSPLSLECTVEGTSNPNLYWYRQAAGRGLQLLFYSVGIGQISSEVPQNLSASRPQDRQFILSSKKLLLSDSGFYLCAWSVRLAGGHEQYFGPGTRLTVT.